A single sample is the source of the 32 T cell receptor beta chains below, sequenced in a study of blood T cell repertoires in COVID-19. Sequencing was performed with immunoSEQ multiplex PCR; in TCRdb, only in-frame clones are kept and a portion is missing. The sample includes some 150,000 clones, 80% to 90% seen only once; the top ten take 6.5% to 9.5%. Sequencing input: peripheral blood. These receptors came from a woman between 55 and 75 years old with COVID-19, enrolled during active disease.

CDR3 DNA: TGTGCCAGCAGTCTAACCTCCCTCTGGGGAGCCTACGAGCAGTACTTC. This sequence encodes CASSLTSLWGAYEQYF. The rearrangement links TRBV6-2 or TRBV6-3 to TRBJ2-7; D is possibly TRBD2 (5 bases). This CDR3 is built from 16 residues. Trimming shortened V by 5 bases and J by 2 bases, and 19 bases separated the two germline ends. Looked up from germline, CDR1 is MNHEY and CDR2 is SVGEGT.

The chain combines TRBV10-3 with TRBJ2-3, with 7 bases lining up with TRBD2. CDR1 is ENHRY, CDR2 SYGVKD, per germline. The CDR3 is made up of 15 amino acids. Trimming removed 6 bases from V and 2 bases from J; junction bases left unmatched: 8. CDR3 residues: CAIRGRAGDTDTQYF. CDR3 sequence (DNA): TGTGCCATCAGGGGTCGGGCGGGGGACACAGATACGCAGTATTTT.

This clone has only one observation. The chain recombines TRBV9 with TRBJ2-1; TRBD1 matches 7 bases. J was trimmed by 6 bases and V by 0 bases; bases with no gene match: 6. Germline values: CDR1 SGDLS, CDR2 YYNGEE. The CDR3 loop spans 15 amino acids. CDR3 sequence: CASSVDMAGGNEQFF. In DNA, the CDR3 is TGTGCCAGCAGCGTAGATATGGCAGGGGGCAATGAGCAGTTCTTC.

The CDR3 protein is CASSDGRQGAMGPYGYTF. Written as DNA, the CDR3 is TGTGCCAGCTCAGATGGACGACAGGGGGCGATGGGCCCCTATGGCTACACCTTC. The V call is TRBV18, the J call TRBJ1-2; 10 bases line up with TRBD1. Germline assignment: CDR1 KGHSH and CDR2 LQKENI. The CDR3 runs 18 residues. With V trimmed by 5 bases and J by 4 bases, 16 bases remained unmatched.

CDR3 in amino acids: CASSYISGGREQFF. CDR3 nucleotide sequence: TGTGCCAGCAGTTACATTTCCGGGGGGCGGGAGCAGTTCTTC. The chain joins TRBV6-5 to TRBJ2-1, with a weak D call TRBD2 (7 bases). The V gene lost 2 bases and the J gene lost 10 bases, with 15 bases spanning the gap. The CDR3 loop spans 14 amino acids. Germline V gives CDR1 MNHEY, CDR2 SVGAGI.

The table lists this clone with a few counts. The chain employs TRBV5-6 and TRBJ2-7; TRBD1 might be the D (5 bases). Germline V CDR1 and CDR2: SGHDT, YYEEEE. Trimming removed 6 bases from V and 4 bases from J, with 17 bases in between. The CDR3 loop spans 14 amino acids. In DNA, the CDR3 is TGTGCCAGCAATGGAAAGGGCAGGGCTTACGAGCAGTACTTC. Amino acid sequence: CASNGKGRAYEQYF.

Notes on this clone: One end of the junction is discordant with germline, which a read error may explain. The CDR3 spells CASSEGQTHF. CDR3 nucleotide sequence: TGTGCCAGCAGTGAGGGGCAAACCCACTTC. The chain uses TRBV6-1 and TRBJ2-7; the D gene is possibly TRBD1 (5 bases). The CDR3 has 10 residues. Germline CDR1 MNHNS, CDR2 SASEGT.

This rearrangement joins TRBV7-9 to TRBJ2-1; no clear D gene. V was pared by 5 bases and J by 14 bases, with 22 bases between. The CDR3 contains 14 residues. Germline values: CDR1 SEHNR, CDR2 FQNEAQ (reference sequence). Here the CDR3 DNA reads TGTGCCAGCAGCCCTGGCCCCAGACTCAACGGTGAGTTCTTC. Translated: CASSPGPRLNGEFF.

The CDR3 DNA follows: TGTGCCAGCAGCTTAGTGGGACAGCCTAATAATTCACCCCTCCACTTT. Its translation is CASSLVGQPNNSPLHF. J is TRBJ1-6 and V is TRBV7-3, with 7 bases lining up with TRBD1. Germline CDR1 is SGHTA and CDR2 is FQGTGA. This CDR3 comprises 16 residues. The trim removed 2 bases at V and 5 bases at J, leaving 6 bases unmatched.

The rearrangement joins TRBV30 to TRBJ1-6, with D unresolved. V was shortened by 2 bases and J by 7 bases, with 18 bases between the two germline ends. The germline V gene encodes CDR1 GTSNPN and CDR2 SVGIG (reference sequence). The CDR3 is 16 residues long. CDR3 sequence reads: CAWSSAGRSLNSPLHF. The CDR3 DNA follows: TGTGCCTGGAGTTCTGCGGGCAGAAGCTTAAATTCACCCCTCCACTTT.

This sequence joins TRBV21-1 and TRBJ1-1; the DNA was not used to check the table's D call, TRBD1. TRBV21-1 is deemed a pseudogene. The length of the CDR3 is 15 residues. DNA for the CDR3: TGTGCCAGCAGCAAAGACCCCAGGAAGAACACTGAAGCTTTCTTT. It specifies CASSKDPRKNTEAFF.

The V call is TRBV7-2, the J call TRBJ2-7; the D gene is possibly TRBD2 (6 bases). This CDR3 is built from 14 residues. Trimming removed 2 bases at V and 3 bases at J, with 11 bases between. Germline V gene lookup returns CDR1 SGHTA and CDR2 FQGNSA. The chain's CDR3 is CASSLLAGIYEQYF. The CDR3 DNA sequence: TGTGCCAGCAGCTTACTTGCGGGAATCTACGAGCAGTACTTC.

The chain recombines TRBV6-5 with TRBJ2-3; the match to TRBD1 covers 9 bases. The CDR3 has 14 residues. Losses at the gene ends were 2 bases for V and 7 bases for J; bases not matched to a gene: 4. CDR1 MNHEY and CDR2 SVGAGI come from the germline V gene. The CDR3 region is CASSYGGQGNTQYF. DNA of the CDR3: TGTGCCAGCAGTTACGGGGGACAGGGAAATACGCAGTATTTT.

The chain links TRBV9 to TRBJ1-2, with TRBD1 matching over 10 bases. This CDR3 comprises 15 residues. The germline V gene encodes CDR1 SGDLS and CDR2 YYNGEE. V shed 3 bases and J 7 bases; nucleotides not matched to a gene: 9. The CDR3 DNA reads TGTGCCAGCAGCGAGGGGGGACAGGGGCGAGCTGGCTACACCTTC. Translated: CASSEGGQGRAGYTF.

V gene TRBV2 combines with J gene TRBJ2-2, with 7 nucleotides matching TRBD2. The CDR3 has 15 residues. CDR1 and CDR2 (germline): SNHLY, FYNNEI. J was trimmed by 3 bases and V by 6 bases; bases with no gene match: 7. CDR3 region: CASSLISGYTGELFF. CDR3 DNA: TGTGCCAGCAGCCTTATTAGCGGGTACACCGGGGAGCTGTTTTTT.

V is TRBV7-2 and J is TRBJ2-3; 11 bases are a match to TRBD1. V trimming: 5 bases; J trimming: 9 bases; junction bases outside the gene matches: 10. CDR1 is SGHTA and CDR2 is FQGNSA in the germline V gene. The CDR3 contains 15 residues. The CDR3 DNA follows: TGTGCCAGCAGCCGGGACAGGGGGACAGAGGTGACGCAGTATTTT. Translating it yields CASSRDRGTEVTQYF. Full variable domain (remainder filled in from reference TRBV7-2 and TRBJ2-3): GAGVSQSPSNKVTEKGKDVELRCDPISGHTALYWYRQSLGQGLEFLIYFQGNSAPDKSGLPSDRFSAERTGGSVSTLTIQRTQQEDSAVYLCASSRDRGTEVTQYFGPGTRLTVL.

This rearrangement joins TRBV25-1 to TRBJ2-3; D gene uncertain. V lost 7 bases to trimming and J lost 4 bases, with 6 bases between them. Germline lookup yields CDR1 MGHDK and CDR2 SYGVNS. The CDR3 has 11 residues. The CDR3 sequence: CASKSPDTQYF. The CDR3 DNA reads TGTGCCAGCAAGAGCCCAGATACGCAGTATTTT.

The chain couples TRBV7-2 to TRBJ1-2; no firm D call. CDR3 size: 12 residues. Trimming took off 5 bases at V and 2 bases at J, with 6 bases between the two ends. Germline lookup yields CDR1 SGHTA and CDR2 FQGNSA. The CDR3 DNA reads TGTGCCAGCAGCCCCCAAAACTATGGCTACACCTTC. Translation: CASSPQNYGYTF. The variable domain in full, with the rest retrieved from reference TRBV7-2 and TRBJ1-2, is GAGVSQSPSNKVTEKGKDVELRCDPISGHTALYWYRQSLGQGLEFLIYFQGNSAPDKSGLPSDRFSAERTGGSVSTLTIQRTQQEDSAVYLCASSPQNYGYTFGSGTRLTVV.

The chain employs TRBV5-1 and TRBJ1-6; possible D gene TRBD1, 6 bases. The length of the CDR3 is 16 residues. Germline V CDR1 and CDR2: SGHRS, YFSETQ. Trimming cost V 4 bases and J 7 bases, with 18 bases left between them. The CDR3 nucleotides read TGCGCCAGCAGCCCGGCCGGGACACCGAACAATTCACCCCTCCACTTT. Translated: CASSPAGTPNNSPLHF.

This chain joins TRBV9 and TRBJ2-3, with 9 bases lining up with TRBD2. The CDR3 has 16 residues. Germline CDR1 and CDR2: SGDLS and YYNGEE. V lost 4 bases to trimming and J lost 6 bases; unmatched junction nucleotides: 12. This CDR3 is CASSPTGGGARDTQYF. In nucleotides, the CDR3 is TGTGCCAGCAGCCCAACGGGCGGGGGGGCAAGGGATACGCAGTATTTT.

The rearrangement links TRBV6-6 to TRBJ1-1; 7 nucleotides line up with TRBD1. With 4 bases clipped from V and 0 bases from J, the junction kept 8 bases outside the gene matches. From germline, CDR1 is MNHNY and CDR2 SVGAGI (reference sequence). This CDR3 is 16 amino acids long. Here the CDR3 reads CASSLNRGGVNTEAFF. The DNA for the CDR3 is TGTGCCAGCAGTTTGAACAGGGGAGGTGTGAACACTGAAGCTTTCTTT.

The rearrangement uses TRBV11-1 and TRBJ2-7; 10 bases fit TRBD1. Trimming cost V 0 bases and J 1 base; bases outside gene matches: 9. The germline V gene has CDR1 SGHAT and CDR2 FQDESV (reference sequence). The CDR3 has 18 amino acids. The DNA for the CDR3 is TGTGCCAGCAGCTTAGCGCCGGAAGGGACAGGGGCTTCCTACGAGCAGTACTTC. Its protein is CASSLAPEGTGASYEQYF.

The rearrangement joins TRBV9 to TRBJ2-6; the D is unclear. CDR1 and CDR2 (germline): SGDLS, YYNGEE. The CDR3 length is 16 residues. V lost 3 bases to trimming and J lost 0 bases, with 10 bases between them. In nucleotides, the CDR3 is TGTGCCAGCAGCGCATTAGTTAACTCTGGGGCCAACGTCCTGACTTTC. This translates into CASSALVNSGANVLTF.

This clone turned up a few times. This rearrangement joins TRBV6-1 to TRBJ1-1; D ambiguous. V dropped 3 bases and J dropped 0 bases, with 8 bases sitting between them. The CDR3 is 14 residues long. Germline CDR1 reads MNHNS; CDR2 reads SASEGT. This CDR3 reads CASSDARLNTEAFF. DNA of the CDR3: TGTGCCAGCAGTGATGCCAGGCTGAACACTGAAGCTTTCTTT.

The rearrangement uses TRBV29-1 and TRBJ2-7; 8 nucleotides line up with TRBD1. Germline CDR1 is SQVTM and CDR2 is ANQGSEA. The CDR3 is 14 amino acids. The junction had 8 bases not matched to a gene; V was cut back by 1 base and J by 6 bases. The CDR3, as DNA: TGCAGCGTTGAAGTTCAGGACAGGGTCGGCGAGCAGTACTTC. This sequence encodes CSVEVQDRVGEQYF.

This clone has more than one count but fewer than ten. This chain connects TRBV6-5 to TRBJ2-1; D may be TRBD1 (7 bases). The germline gives CDR1 MNHEY, CDR2 SVGAGI. The CDR3 runs to 14 residues. Between the trimmed V and J ends, which lost 4 bases and 6 bases, there was a span of 13 bases. In nucleotides, the CDR3 is TGTGCCAGCAGTTCAGGGGGGCCGACCAATGAGCAGTTCTTC. Encoded protein: CASSSGGPTNEQFF.

The J gene is TRBJ1-1, the V gene TRBV9; D call uncertain. V was trimmed by 0 bases and J by 5 bases, leaving 14 bases between them. The CDR3 sequence is 15 residues long. Germline CDR1 is SGDLS and CDR2 is YYNGEE. The CDR3 sequence is CASSVVLGPGTEAFF. The DNA for the CDR3 is TGTGCCAGCAGCGTAGTCCTCGGGCCGGGAACTGAAGCTTTCTTT.

CDR3 DNA sequence: TGCGCCAGCAGCTCTAGCGGGGGGGGCAAGATCAGCACAGATACGCAGTATTTT. Protein sequence: CASSSSGGGKISTDTQYF. The V call is TRBV5-1, the J call TRBJ2-3; 12 bases map to TRBD2. V shed 3 bases and J 0 bases; nucleotides not matched to a gene: 8. The CDR3 runs to 18 residues. Germline CDR1 is SGHRS and CDR2 is YFSETQ. Full variable domain (missing parts from reference TRBV5-1 and TRBJ2-3): KAGVTQTPRYLIKTRGQQVTLSCSPISGHRSVSWYQQTPGQGLQFLFEYFSETQRNKGNFPGRFSGRQFSNSRSEMNVSTLELGDSALYLCASSSSGGGKISTDTQYFGPGTRLTVL.

V is TRBV19 and J is TRBJ2-7; TRBD1 is a possible D gene (5 bases). The CDR3 is made up of 14 amino acids. V was trimmed by 5 bases and J by 7 bases, leaving 18 bases between them. In germline, CDR1 is LNHDA, CDR2 SQIVND (reference sequence). The CDR3: CASSVQGLTGEQYF. As DNA, the CDR3 is TGTGCCAGTAGTGTCCAGGGTTTGACTGGGGAGCAGTACTTC. Combining the CDR3 with reference TRBV19 and TRBJ2-7 gives the whole variable domain DGGITQSPKYLFRKEGQNVTLSCEQNLNHDAMYWYRQDPGQGLRLIYYSQIVNDFQKGDIAEGYSVSREKKESFPLTVTSAQKNPTAFYLCASSVQGLTGEQYFGPGTRLTVT.

The genes are TRBV4-1 and TRBJ2-7; a possible D gene is TRBD1 (7 bases). The CDR3 is 15 amino acids. Per the germline V gene, CDR1 is MGHRA and CDR2 is YSYEKL. V shed 4 bases and J shed 0 bases, with 13 bases lying between them. This CDR3 is CASSPGGPSSYEQYF. CDR3 coding DNA: TGCGCCAGCAGCCCAGGGGGGCCTAGCTCCTACGAGCAGTACTTC.

This clone was picked up a small number of times. The chain employs TRBV5-1 and TRBJ2-1, with TRBD1 as a possible D gene (6 bases). CDR1 is SGHRS and CDR2 is YFSETQ in the germline V gene. This CDR3 contains 17 residues. V was cut by 0 bases and J by 0 bases, with 13 bases left in between. CDR3 DNA sequence: TGCGCCAGCAGCTTGGAAACAGGACAGAACTCCTACAATGAGCAGTTCTTC. Translating gives CASSLETGQNSYNEQFF.

CDR3 region: CASSQVDSSRYEQYF. The CDR3 bases are TGCGCCAGCAGCCAGGTGGACAGTTCCCGCTACGAGCAGTACTTC. This sequence joins TRBV4-1 and TRBJ2-7; TRBD1 is a possible D gene (6 bases). CDR1 is MGHRA and CDR2 is YSYEKL in the germline V gene. The V gene lost 3 bases and the J gene lost 3 bases, with 15 bases spanning the gap. The CDR3 contains 15 residues.